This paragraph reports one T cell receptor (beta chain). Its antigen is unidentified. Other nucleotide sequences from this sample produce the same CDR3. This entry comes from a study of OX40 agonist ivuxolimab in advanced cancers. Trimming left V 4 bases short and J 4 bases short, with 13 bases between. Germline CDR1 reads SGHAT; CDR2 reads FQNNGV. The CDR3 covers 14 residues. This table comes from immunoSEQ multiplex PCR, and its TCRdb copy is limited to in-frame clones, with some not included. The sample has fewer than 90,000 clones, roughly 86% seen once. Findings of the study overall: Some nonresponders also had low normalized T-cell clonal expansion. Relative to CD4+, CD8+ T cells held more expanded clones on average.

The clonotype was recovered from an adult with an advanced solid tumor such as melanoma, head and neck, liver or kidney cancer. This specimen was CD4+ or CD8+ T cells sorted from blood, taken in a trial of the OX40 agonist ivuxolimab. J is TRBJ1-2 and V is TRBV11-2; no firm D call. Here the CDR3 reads CASSSLGGGYGYTF. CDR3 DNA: TGTGCCAGCAGCTCCCTCGGCGGAGGCTATGGCTACACCTTC.